This T cell receptor beta chain was profiled in a study of cytomegalovirus exposure and HLA in healthy donors. Germline assignment: CDR1 SQVTM and CDR2 ANQGSEA. This CDR3 spans 14 amino acids. V was cut by 6 bases and J by 2 bases, with 14 bases left in between. The PCR was carried out with 60 Vbeta primers and 13 Jbeta primers. The protocol was immunoSEQ multiplex PCR, while the TCRdb copy is restricted to in-frame clones and leaves out a portion. The sample includes about 240,000 clones, 75% to 85% of them seen just once. The chain couples TRBV29-1 to TRBJ2-1, with D possibly matching TRBD2 (6 bases). Sequencing was performed on PBMCs. The clonotype was recovered from a woman aged 55-69 years in good health and CMV-seropositive. CDR3 nucleotides: TGCAGCGTACCCGGGGTAGCGGCCTACAATGAGCAGTTCTTC. Amino acids: CSVPGVAAYNEQFF.